This is a list of T cell receptor beta chains from one sample in a study of blood T cell repertoires in COVID-19. Profiling relied on immunoSEQ multiplex PCR, and the TCRdb table lists in-frame clones only, not all of them. The repertoire holds a few hundred thousand clones, about nine tenths seen once, with just under 0.95% in the top ten. Input material: peripheral blood. These receptors all come from a woman between 40 and 50 years old who had recovered from COVID-19. The CDR3 runs from the conserved cysteine through the conserved F or W. Part of the rows lack a size; the others show once, few, many or a class for expanded clones.

clone_size: few; v_call: TRBV7-2; j_call: TRBJ2-1; cdr3_aa: CASSLRWRDGINEQFF
clone_size: .; v_call: TRBV7-9; j_call: TRBJ2-3; cdr3_aa: CASSATLPGYTDTQYF
clone_size: .; v_call: TRBV7-8; j_call: TRBJ2-2; cdr3_aa: CASSAIAGAPTGELFF
clone_size: once; v_call: TRBV11-3; j_call: TRBJ2-1; cdr3_aa: CASSRTFLAGVNNEQFF
clone_size: .; v_call: TRBV11-2; j_call: TRBJ2-3; cdr3_aa: CASSFLPGLAGTDTQYF
clone_size: once; v_call: TRBV28; j_call: TRBJ2-1; cdr3_aa: CASSLARREFDNEQFF
clone_size: .; v_call: TRBV28; j_call: TRBJ2-7; cdr3_aa: CASSLSLARLYEQYF
clone_size: .; v_call: TRBV27; j_call: TRBJ2-5; cdr3_aa: CASSPRTSGRETQYF
clone_size: .; v_call: TRBV28; j_call: TRBJ2-1; cdr3_aa: CASSNRQPPTYPYNEQFF
clone_size: .; v_call: TRBV4-2; j_call: TRBJ1-1; cdr3_aa: CASSLHTGTGGTEAFF
clone_size: .; v_call: TRBV2; j_call: TRBJ2-5; cdr3_aa: CASQRALLETQYF
clone_size: few; v_call: TRBV5-1; j_call: TRBJ1-4; cdr3_aa: CASSSRGTGREKLFF
clone_size: .; v_call: TRBV28; j_call: TRBJ1-1; cdr3_aa: CASSSQGGGRAFF
clone_size: .; v_call: TRBV7-9; j_call: TRBJ2-1; cdr3_aa: CASSPLAGENEQFF
clone_size: .; v_call: TRBV30; j_call: TRBJ2-5; cdr3_aa: CAWSHGMAPQETQYF
clone_size: .; v_call: TRBV30; j_call: TRBJ2-1; cdr3_aa: CARRENSYNEQFF
clone_size: .; v_call: TRBV18; j_call: TRBJ1-3; cdr3_aa: CASSPRSGTAGNTIYF
clone_size: once; v_call: TRBV3-1/TRBV3-2; j_call: TRBJ2-7; cdr3_aa: CASSQPSGREQYF
clone_size: .; v_call: TRBV28; j_call: TRBJ2-7; cdr3_aa: CASSTHPLGTGTYEQYF
clone_size: .; v_call: TRBV14; j_call: TRBJ2-2; cdr3_aa: CASSQAGLAENTGELFF
clone_size: .; v_call: TRBV19; j_call: TRBJ1-4; cdr3_aa: CASRLTGAVNEKLFF
clone_size: .; v_call: TRBV7-3; j_call: TRBJ2-1; cdr3_aa: CASSSSGRAYNEQFF